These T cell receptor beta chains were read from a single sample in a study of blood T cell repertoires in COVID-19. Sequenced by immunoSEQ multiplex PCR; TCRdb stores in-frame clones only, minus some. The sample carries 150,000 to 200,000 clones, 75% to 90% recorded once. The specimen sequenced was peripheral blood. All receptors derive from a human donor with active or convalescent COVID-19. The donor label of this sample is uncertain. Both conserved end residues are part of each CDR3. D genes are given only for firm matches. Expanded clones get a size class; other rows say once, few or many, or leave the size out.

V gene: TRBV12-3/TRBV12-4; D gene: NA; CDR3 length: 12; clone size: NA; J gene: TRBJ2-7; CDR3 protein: CASSSLGQEQYF; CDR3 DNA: TGTGCCAGCAGTTCGCTGGGGCAGGAGCAGTACTTC
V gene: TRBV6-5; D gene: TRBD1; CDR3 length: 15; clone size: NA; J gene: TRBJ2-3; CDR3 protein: CASSYSRQGPDTQYF; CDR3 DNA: TGTGCCAGCAGTTACTCCAGACAGGGCCCAGATACGCAGTATTTT
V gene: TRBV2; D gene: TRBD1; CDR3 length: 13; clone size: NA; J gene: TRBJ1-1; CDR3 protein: CASSLTGPTEAFF; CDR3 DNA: TGTGCCAGCAGTCTGACAGGGCCTACTGAAGCTTTCTTT
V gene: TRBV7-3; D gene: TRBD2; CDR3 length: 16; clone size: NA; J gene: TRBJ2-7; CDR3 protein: CASSSTPVAGGNEQYF; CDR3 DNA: TGTGCCAGCAGCTCAACGCCCGTAGCGGGAGGAAACGAGCAGTACTTC
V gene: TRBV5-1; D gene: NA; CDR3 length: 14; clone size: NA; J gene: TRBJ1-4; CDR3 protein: CASSLGATNEKLFF; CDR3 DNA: TGCGCCAGCAGCTTAGGGGCAACTAATGAAAAACTGTTTTTT
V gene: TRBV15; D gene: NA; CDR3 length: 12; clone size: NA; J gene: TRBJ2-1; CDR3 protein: CATSREAGAGIF; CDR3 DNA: TGTGCCACCAGCAGAGAGGCGGGCGCCGGGATCTTC
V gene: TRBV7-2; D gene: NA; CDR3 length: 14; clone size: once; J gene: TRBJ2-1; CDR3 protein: CASSTRTGGHEQFF; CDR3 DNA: TGTGCCAGCAGCACAAGGACGGGGGGCCATGAGCAGTTCTTC
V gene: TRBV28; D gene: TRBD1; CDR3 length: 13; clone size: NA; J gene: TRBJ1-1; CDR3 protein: CASSTKQGGRAFF; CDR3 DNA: TGTGCCAGCAGTACGAAACAGGGGGGGAGGGCTTTCTTT
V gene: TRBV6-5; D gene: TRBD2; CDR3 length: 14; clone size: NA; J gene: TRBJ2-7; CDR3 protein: CASSPGGRAYEQYF; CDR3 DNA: TGTGCCAGCAGTCCCGGGGGGAGGGCCTACGAGCAGTACTTC
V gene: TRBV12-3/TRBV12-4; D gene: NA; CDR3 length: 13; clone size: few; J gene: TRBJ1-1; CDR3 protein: CASSFSGSTEAFF; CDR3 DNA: TGTGCCAGCAGTTTTTCGGGATCCACTGAAGCTTTCTTT
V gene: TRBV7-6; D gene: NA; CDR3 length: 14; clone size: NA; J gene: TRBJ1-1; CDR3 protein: CASSLNQGMTEAFF; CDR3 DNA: TGTGCCAGCAGCTTAAATCAGGGGATGACTGAAGCTTTCTTT
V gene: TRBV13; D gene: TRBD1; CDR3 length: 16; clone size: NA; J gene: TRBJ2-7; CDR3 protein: CASSPVSGQGLIEQYF; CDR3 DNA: TGTGCCAGCAGCCCCGTGTCGGGACAGGGTCTCATCGAGCAGTACTTC
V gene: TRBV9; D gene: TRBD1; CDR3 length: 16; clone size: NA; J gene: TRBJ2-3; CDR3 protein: CASSVFSRGPGDTQYF; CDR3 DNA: TGTGCCAGCAGCGTATTTAGTAGGGGGCCGGGGGATACGCAGTATTTT
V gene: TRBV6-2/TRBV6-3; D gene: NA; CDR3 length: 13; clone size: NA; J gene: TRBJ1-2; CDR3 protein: CASSPGAGEGYTF; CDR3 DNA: TGTGCCAGCAGTCCCGGGGCAGGGGAAGGCTACACCTTC
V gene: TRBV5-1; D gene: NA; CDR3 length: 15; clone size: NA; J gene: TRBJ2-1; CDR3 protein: CASSLEQSSYNEQFF; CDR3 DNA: TGCGCCAGCAGCTTGGAACAGAGCTCCTACAATGAGCAGTTCTTC
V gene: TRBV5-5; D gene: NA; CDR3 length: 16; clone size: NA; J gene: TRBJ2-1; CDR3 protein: CASSHRTASSYNEQFF; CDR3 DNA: TGTGCCAGCAGCCATAGGACAGCGAGCTCCTACAATGAGCAGTTCTTC
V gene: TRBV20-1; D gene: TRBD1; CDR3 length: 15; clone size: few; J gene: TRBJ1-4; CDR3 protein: CSASGQGALNEKLFF; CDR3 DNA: TGCAGTGCTAGTGGACAGGGGGCCCTTAATGAAAAACTGTTTTTT
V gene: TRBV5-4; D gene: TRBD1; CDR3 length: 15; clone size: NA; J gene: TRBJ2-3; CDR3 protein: CASSSPDRAADTQYF; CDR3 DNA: TGTGCCAGCAGCTCTCCCGACAGGGCCGCGGATACGCAGTATTTT
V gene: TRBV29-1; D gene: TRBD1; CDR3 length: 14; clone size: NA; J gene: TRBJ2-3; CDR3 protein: CSGRGTGMADTQYF; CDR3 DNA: TGCAGCGGTAGAGGGACAGGGATGGCAGATACGCAGTATTTT
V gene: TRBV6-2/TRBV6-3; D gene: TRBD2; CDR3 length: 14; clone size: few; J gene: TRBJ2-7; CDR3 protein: CASSSGTSTAEQYF; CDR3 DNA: TGTGCCAGCAGTTCGGGGACTAGCACGGCCGAGCAGTACTTC
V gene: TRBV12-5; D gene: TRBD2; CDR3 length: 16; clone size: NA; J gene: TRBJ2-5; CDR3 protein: CASGLGIGTRAQTQYF; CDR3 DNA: TGTGCTAGTGGTTTGGGTATTGGGACTAGGGCCCAGACCCAGTACTTC
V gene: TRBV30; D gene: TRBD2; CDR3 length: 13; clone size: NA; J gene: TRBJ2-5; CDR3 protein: CAWLGGGLETQYF; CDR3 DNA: TGTGCCTGGCTGGGGGGAGGGTTGGAGACCCAGTACTTC